This TCR beta chain derives from a study of cytomegalovirus exposure and HLA in healthy donors. Of note for this clone: What it binds is not known.

The PCR was carried out with 60 Vbeta primers and 13 Jbeta primers. Method: immunoSEQ multiplex PCR; TCRdb's copy keeps in-frame clones and lacks some. The sample yields over 110,000 clones, roughly 77% seen once. The CDR3 contains 13 residues. Looked up from germline, CDR1 is SGHNT and CDR2 is YENEEA. V lost 1 base and J lost 5, with 6 bases in between. Every donor was a healthy person donating bone marrow. Study-level results: TCR beta V segments were, for the most part, productive about 87% or about 30% of the time in an earlier analysis. DRB1 had the most TCR associations and HLA-C the fewest, a later analysis found, with rates varying by HLA locus. Reports indicated that the classifier achieved high specificity and sensitivity in diagnosing cytomegalovirus status.

This receptor was obtained from a female donor in good health and CMV-seronegative. V and J are TRBV11-3 and TRBJ1-5; D call uncertain. Sequencing used PBMCs. CDR3: CASSLVSDQPQHF. As DNA, the CDR3 is TGTGCCAGCAGCTTAGTATCTGATCAGCCCCAGCATTTT.